This T cell receptor (beta chain) came from a study of shared clonotypes between healthy human individuals. General observations from the study: Few donors limited the genetic and exposure-history diversity represented.

The table came from immunoSEQ multiplex PCR; TCRdb's copy has only in-frame clones and leaves some out. The sample lists about 600,000 clones, roughly 96% seen once, with roughly 0.1% in the top ten. With respect to this clone: Its antigen remains unidentified.

The naive CD8 subset, CD45RO-negative cells positively selected for CCR7, excluded terminally differentiated effector memory CD45RA+ cells. The germline CDR1 and CDR2 sequences are SNHLY and FYNNEI. The ends were cut back, 6 bases at V and 4 bases at J, with 16 bases in the middle. The length of the CDR3 is 16 residues. V is TRBV2 and J is TRBJ1-6; D is perhaps TRBD1 (6 bases). The sequence came from a young woman in good health. The sequenced material came from naive CD8+ T cells sorted from blood. The CDR3 here is CASSPGEATYNSPLHF. Written as DNA, the CDR3 is TGTGCCAGCAGCCCAGGGGAGGCTACTTATAATTCACCCCTCCACTTT. Combining the CDR3 with reference TRBV2 and TRBJ1-6 gives the whole variable domain EPEVTQTPSHQVTQMGQEVILRCVPISNHLYFYWYRQILGQKVEFLVSFYNNEISEKSEIFDDQFSVERPDGSNFTLKIRSTKLEDSAMYFCASSPGEATYNSPLHFGNGTRLTVT.